The source of this TCR beta chain is a study of vaccination effects on CD4 cells after COVID-19. Overall study results and limits: Early post-infection timepoints were missing from the study, which also had few convalescent patients. Healthy vaccinees showed cross-reactivity with common cold coronaviruses in only 1 of 255 vaccine-induced clones.

Ahead of sequencing, the ViraFEST assay grew antigen-specific CD4+ T cells using viral peptide pools. Scientists isolated CD4+ T cells after a roughly ten-day culture period ended. Each participant received a vaccine that was either BNT162b2 or mRNA-1273, given as two doses. Vaccinees lacked prior SARS-CoV-2 infection and tested negative for nucleocapsid antibodies. Roughly 1.9 million PBMC per well received 10 IU/ml IL-2 and 8 to 10 ug/ml peptides in culture. This clone has more than one count but fewer than ten. Its cognate antigen is unknown. In germline, CDR1 is LGHNA, CDR2 YNFKEQ. V was trimmed by 7 bases and J by 2 bases, leaving 9 bases between them. The CDR3 totals 13 residues. The assay was immunoSEQ multiplex PCR, and TCRdb's table has in-frame clones only and misses some. Here the sample spans roughly 13,000 clones, 72% being singletons.

The chain uses TRBV4-2 and TRBJ1-3; D is ambiguous. The source was CD4+ T cells from PBMCs cultured with SARS-CoV-2 spike peptides, collected after COVID-19 vaccination. This TCR came from a human donor who received a COVID-19 vaccine. In DNA, the CDR3 is TGTGCCAGCAACCACGCTACTGGAAACACCATATATTTT. Translation gives CASNHATGNTIYF.